The 2 T cell receptor beta chains below come from one sample, sequenced in a study of blood T cell repertoires in COVID-19. Method: immunoSEQ multiplex PCR; TCRdb's copy keeps in-frame clones and lacks some. The sample contains approximately 500,000 clones, 88% of which appear only once. Sequenced sample: PBMCs or T cells enriched from blood (not recorded which). The receptors derive from a woman aged 40 to 55 who had recovered from COVID-19.

The CDR3 reads CASSKDVAITAELAKNIQYF. The CDR3 DNA reads as TGTGCCAGCAGCAAAGATGTTGCGATTACGGCGGAACTAGCCAAAAACATTCAGTACTTC. The rearrangement joins TRBV21-1 to TRBJ2-4; the listed D gene, TRBD2, was not tested against the DNA. TRBV21-1 is tagged as a pseudogene. The CDR3 contains 20 residues.

The gene calls are TRBV20-1 and TRBJ1-3; D is uncertain. V lost 3 bases to trimming and J lost 8 bases, with 8 bases between them. The germline CDR1 and CDR2 sequences are DFQATT and SNEGSKA (reference sequence). CDR3 length equals 11 residues. The CDR3, as DNA: TGCAGTGCTAGTGAATTAGACACCATATATTTT. Residues: CSASELDTIYF.